This TCR beta chain was documented in a study of T cell responses to AZD1222 COVID-19 vaccine. Sequencing was performed with immunoSEQ multiplex PCR; in TCRdb, only in-frame clones are kept and a portion is missing. The sample has 120,000 to 150,000 clones, 80% to 95% seen once. Per the germline V gene, CDR1 is SGDLS and CDR2 is YYNGEE. CDR3 length: 15 residues. Deletions cut 2 bases from V and 0 bases from J, with 9 bases between. As concerns this clone: Additional DNA sequences in this sample encode the identical CDR3.

Sample: peripheral blood, taken on day 0 of MenACWY control vaccination. This rearrangement joins TRBV9 to TRBJ2-1, with D possibly TRBD2 on 6 matching bases. This clonotype originated in an adult in good health. The DNA for the CDR3 is TGTGCCAGCAGCGTCGGGAGCGGCTCCTACAATGAGCAGTTCTTC. This translates into CASSVGSGSYNEQFF.